This T cell receptor beta chain was captured in a study of control samples from healthy donors and cancer patients. This table comes from immunoSEQ multiplex PCR, and its TCRdb copy is limited to in-frame clones, with some not included. The sample has 350,000 to 450,000 clones, about 93% seen once; the top ten hold approximately 6.3%. This CDR3 is built from 15 residues. Trimming shortened V by 1 base and J by 1 base, and 9 bases separated the two germline ends. The germline gives CDR1 SGHTS, CDR2 YDEGEE. This clonotype was sampled from a man aged 40-49 years with head and neck cancer. The chain recombines TRBV5-8 with TRBJ1-5; no clear D gene. Source material: PBMCs. The CDR3 nucleotides read TGTGCCAGCAGCTTGACGGCTGACAGCAATCAGCCCCAGCATTTT. Protein product: CASSLTADSNQPQHF.